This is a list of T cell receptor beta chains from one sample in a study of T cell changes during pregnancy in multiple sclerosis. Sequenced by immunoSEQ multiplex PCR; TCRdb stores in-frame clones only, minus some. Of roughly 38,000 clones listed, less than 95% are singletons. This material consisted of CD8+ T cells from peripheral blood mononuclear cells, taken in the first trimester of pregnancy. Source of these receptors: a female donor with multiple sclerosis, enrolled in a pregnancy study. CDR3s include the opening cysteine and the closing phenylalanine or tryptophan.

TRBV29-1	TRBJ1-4	CSVGPDTEKLFF
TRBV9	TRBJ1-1	CASSLSGGTEAFF
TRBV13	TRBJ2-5	CASSLGTTSRWETQYF
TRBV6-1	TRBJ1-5	CASSEAEVQPQHF
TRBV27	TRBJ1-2	CASSLQQGHYGYTF
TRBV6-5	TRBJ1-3	CASSLTSSSGNTIYF
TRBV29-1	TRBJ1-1	CSVGQGFNTEAFF
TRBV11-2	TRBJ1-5	CASSFLRYNQPQHF
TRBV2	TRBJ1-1	CANTGGATNTEAFF
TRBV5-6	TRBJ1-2	CASSLDPGQGRGYTF
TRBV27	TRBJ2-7	CASSLLAGASYEQYF
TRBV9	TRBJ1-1	CASSVVQNTEAFF
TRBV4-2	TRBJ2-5	CASSPLGALQGETQYF
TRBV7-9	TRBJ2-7	CASSPLDRRAQYF
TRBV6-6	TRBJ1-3	CASSYPLSSGNTIYF
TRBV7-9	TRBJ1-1	CASSVTGGNTEAFF
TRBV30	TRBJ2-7	CAWSTVIAGDNYEQYF
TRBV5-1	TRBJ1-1	CASSLGRALNTEAFF
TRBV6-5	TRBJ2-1	CASSYGDREINEQFF
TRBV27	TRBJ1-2	CASSPDLLGQGVGGYTF
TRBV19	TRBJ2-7	CASSSAGTASYEQYF
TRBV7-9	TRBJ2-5	CASSPRDSPGETQYF
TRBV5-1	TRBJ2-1	CASSRPSTGEAYNEQFF
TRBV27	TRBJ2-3	CASSSGGATDTQYF
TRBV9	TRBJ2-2	CASSVGIGAGELFF
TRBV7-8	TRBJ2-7	CASSTGTSGYEQYF
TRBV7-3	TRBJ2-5	CASSLMGGETQYF
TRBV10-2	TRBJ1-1	CASSDRPGEAFF
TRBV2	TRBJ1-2	CASSESREVALGYTF
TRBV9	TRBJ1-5	CASSGQGNSNQPQHF
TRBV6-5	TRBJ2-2	CASIPSASNTGELFF
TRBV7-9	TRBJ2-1	CASSLERVDEQFF
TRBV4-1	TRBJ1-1	CASSQGRVTEAFF
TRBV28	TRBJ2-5	CASSLGPWETQYF
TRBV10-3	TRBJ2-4	CAISSGLAGVANIQYF
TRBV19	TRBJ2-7	CASTPGHLYEQYF
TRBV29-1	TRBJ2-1	CSVRDRGVYEQFF
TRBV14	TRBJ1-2	CASSGSRDYGYTF
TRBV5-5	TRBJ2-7	CASSPLGVYEQYF
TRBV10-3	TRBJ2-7	CAISAGTGTYEQYF
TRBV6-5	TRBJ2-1	CASSTGVLEFF
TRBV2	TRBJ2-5	CASLPRGEETQYF